The 24 T cell receptor beta chains below all came from one sample that was sequenced in a study of T cell repertoires in aging, cancer and after chemotherapy. Amplification of TCR beta used genomic DNA extracted from peripheral blood. Multiplex touch-down PCR with TRB-A/B primers amplified rearranged V-D-J TRB sequences. TCRdb re-called the multiplex PCR reads through MiXCR, storing one row per CDR3 protein. The table records 4,100 or so distinct CDR3 sequences, about 64% of them present only once. The sequenced sample was blood. Receptor source: a human donor with a solid tumor.

The V call is TRBV5-8, the J call TRBJ2-7; D unresolved. The CDR3 spans 13 residues. Trimming took 4 bases from V and 0 from J, leaving 8 bases between them. CDR1 and CDR2 from the germline V gene are SGHTS and YDEGEE. CDR3 in amino acids: CASSRTDSYEQYF. The CDR3 DNA reads TGTGCCAGCAGCCGGACGGACTCCTACGAGCAGTACTTC.

The gene calls are TRBV27 and TRBJ2-7; 9 positions agree with TRBD1. The germline V gene encodes CDR1 MNHEY and CDR2 SMNVEV (reference sequence). The CDR3 has 14 residues. V lost 5 bases to trimming and J lost 3 bases; unmatched junction nucleotides: 5. CDR3 sequence: CASSPGQGFYEQYF. CDR3 in DNA: TGTGCCAGCAGTCCGGGACAGGGCTTCTACGAGCAGTACTTC.

This rearrangement joins TRBV20-1 to TRBJ2-7; 10 bases match TRBD1. Germline CDR1 and CDR2: DFQATT and SNEGSKA (reference sequence). The CDR3 loop spans 15 amino acids. V shed 0 bases, J shed 2 bases, and the junction held 4 bases outside the gene matches. In nucleotides, the CDR3 is TGCAGTGCTAGAGATCCTGGACAGGGGGCCTACGAGCAGTACTTC. It specifies CSARDPGQGAYEQYF.

The CDR3 sequence is CASSYRGGRGETQYF. Written as DNA, the CDR3 is TGTGCCAGCAGTTACCGGGGCGGGAGGGGGGAAACGCAGTATTTT. The chain recombines TRBV6-5 with TRBJ2-3; 9 bases line up with TRBD2. Germline lookup yields CDR1 MNHEY and CDR2 SVGAGI. CDR3 size: 15 residues. Trimming at V came to 2 bases and at J to 9 bases, leaving 9 bases not matched to a gene.

The CDR3, as DNA: TGTGCCAGCAGGTCTACAGGGGGACAGGAGACCCAGTACTTC. Translation gives CASRSTGGQETQYF. The chain has TRBV7-9 and TRBJ2-5; 8 positions agree with TRBD1. After removal of 6 bases from V and 5 bases from J, the junction contained 8 bases not matched to a gene. The CDR3 has 14 amino acids. The germline V gene encodes CDR1 SEHNR and CDR2 FQNEAQ (reference sequence).

CDR3 amino acids: CASSLSGSPTYEQYF. The CDR3 DNA is TGTGCCAGCAGCTTGAGCGGGAGTCCTACTTACGAGCAGTACTTC. The V gene is TRBV7-9, the J gene TRBJ2-7; TRBD2 matches at 8 bases. CDR3 length: 15 residues. Losses at the gene ends were 3 bases for V and 4 bases for J; bases not matched to a gene: 8. The germline CDR1 and CDR2 sequences are SEHNR and FQNEAQ (reference sequence).

Written as DNA, the CDR3 is TGTGCCAGCAGCTTAGAGTCGGGAGGATACGAGCAGTACTTC. This codes for CASSLESGGYEQYF. The rearrangement uses TRBV7-2 and TRBJ2-7; 7 bases are a match to TRBD2. This CDR3 contains 14 residues. The V and J ends lost 1 base and 4 bases, in that order; junction bases with no gene match: 4. CDR1 and CDR2 (germline): SGHTA, FQGNSA.

This clonotype was counted a few times. The chain carries TRBV6-5 and TRBJ1-1; tentative D call: TRBD1 (5 bases). Germline V gives CDR1 MNHEY, CDR2 SVGAGI. Trimming shortened V by 5 bases and J by 5 bases, and 24 bases separated the two germline ends. The CDR3 has 17 amino acids. The CDR3 loop reads CASSDRHGTPAVTEAFF. The CDR3 DNA sequence: TGTGCCAGCAGTGACAGACATGGGACGCCGGCAGTTACTGAAGCTTTCTTT.

The rearrangement uses TRBV6-5 and TRBJ2-7; maybe TRBD2 (5 bases). The CDR3 totals 11 residues. Trimming took off 5 bases at V and 5 bases at J, with 7 bases between the two ends. Germline loops: CDR1 MNHEY, CDR2 SVGAGI. DNA of the CDR3: TGTGCCAGCAGTACTAGGGACGAGCAGTACTTC. This translates into CASSTRDEQYF.

The chain carries TRBV18 and TRBJ1-2; D uncertain. This CDR3 region has 14 residues. Per the germline V gene, CDR1 is KGHSH and CDR2 is LQKENI. V was cut by 3 bases and J by 0 bases, with 8 bases left in between. The CDR3 DNA is TGTGCCAGCTCACCGGGCAGTTCTAACTATGGCTACACCTTC. Its translation: CASSPGSSNYGYTF.

The chain uses TRBV18 and TRBJ1-6; 7 positions match TRBD1. This CDR3 has 15 residues. Germline CDR1 is KGHSH and CDR2 is LQKENI. With 3 bases clipped from V and 8 bases from J, the junction kept 7 bases outside the gene matches. The CDR3 sequence is CASSPWGQLDSPLHF. The CDR3 DNA sequence: TGTGCCAGCTCACCGTGGGGACAGCTAGATTCACCCCTCCACTTT.

The genes are TRBV19 and TRBJ1-2; tentatively, D is TRBD1 (6 bases). V was trimmed by 6 bases and J by 3 bases, leaving 14 bases between them. The CDR3 loop spans 14 amino acids. Germline loops: CDR1 LNHDA, CDR2 SQIVND (reference sequence). This chain's CDR3 is CASSRTGADYGYTF. DNA for the CDR3: TGTGCCAGTAGCCGTACGGGGGCTGACTATGGCTACACCTTC.

The chain is built from TRBV10-3 and TRBJ1-4; no clear D gene. V shed 10 bases and J shed 5 bases, with 14 bases lying between them. The CDR3 is 13 amino acids. Germline V gene sequence: CDR1 ENHRY, CDR2 SYGVKD. DNA for the CDR3: TGTGCCAGCAGAACGGGCCACAATGAAAAACTGTTTTTT. Protein: CASRTGHNEKLFF.

The V and J genes are TRBV6-1 and TRBJ2-7; the D gene is possibly TRBD1 (5 bases). Germline values: CDR1 MNHNS, CDR2 SASEGT. V gave up 2 bases and J gave up 3 bases, with 17 bases separating them. The CDR3 has 16 amino acids. The CDR3, as DNA: TGTGCCAGCAGTGAAAACCTCGCAGACAGACTCTACGAGCAGTACTTC. Protein: CASSENLADRLYEQYF.

The chain joins TRBV18 to TRBJ2-7; 12 bases match TRBD1. The CDR3 has 19 residues. The V and J ends lost 5 bases and 0 bases, in that order; junction bases with no gene match: 14. Per the germline V gene, CDR1 is KGHSH and CDR2 is LQKENI. In DNA form, the CDR3 reads TGTGCCAGCTCATCACTGGGACAGGGGGCCATCTTGGGCTCCTACGAGCAGTACTTC. It is translated as CASSSLGQGAILGSYEQYF. Full variable domain (remainder filled in from reference TRBV18 and TRBJ2-7): NAGVMQNPRHLVRRRGQEARLRCSPMKGHSHVYWYRQLPEEGLKFMVYLQKENIIDESGMPKERFSAEFPKEGPSILRIQQVVRGDSAAYFCASSSLGQGAILGSYEQYFGPGTRLTVT.

This chain joins TRBV30 and TRBJ1-6; tentatively, D is TRBD1 (6 bases). Germline V CDR1 and CDR2: GTSNPN, SVGIG (reference sequence). V lost 3 bases and J 3 bases, leaving 24 bases between the germline ends. The CDR3 runs 19 residues. CDR3 sequence: CAWRPDKGGSSGYNSPLHF. CDR3 sequence (DNA): TGTGCCTGGAGGCCCGACAAAGGGGGGAGCTCGGGCTATAATTCACCCCTCCACTTT.

The chain employs TRBV27 and TRBJ1-2; 11 bases align to TRBD1. This CDR3 has 15 residues. Trimming at V came to 10 bases and at J to 4 bases, leaving 11 bases not matched to a gene. The V gene's germline CDR1 is MNHEY and CDR2 SMNVEV (reference sequence). The CDR3, as DNA: TGTGCCACCGGACAGGGGGCGAGTAATGGCTATGGCTACACCTTC. It translates to CATGQGASNGYGYTF.

A few counts support this clonotype. This chain links TRBV27 with TRBJ1-1, with D possibly TRBD1 on 6 matching bases. From germline, CDR1 is MNHEY and CDR2 SMNVEV (reference sequence). V was pared by 2 bases and J by 1 base, with 17 bases between. The CDR3 has 17 residues. CDR3 coding DNA: TGTGCCAGCAGTTTAGAGGGCACAGGGTGGGAGAACACTGAAGCTTTCTTT. This codes for CASSLEGTGWENTEAFF.

The rearrangement uses TRBV11-3 and TRBJ2-1; D is unresolved. Trimming removed 0 bases at V and 0 bases at J, with 3 bases between. The germline CDR1 and CDR2 sequences are SGHNT and YENEEA. This CDR3 has 14 residues. The CDR3, as DNA: TGTGCCAGCAGCTTAGAAACCTCCTACAATGAGCAGTTCTTC. Its protein product is CASSLETSYNEQFF.

The V and J genes are TRBV14 and TRBJ2-7; tentatively, D is TRBD2 (7 bases). The CDR3 totals 14 residues. V was cut by 4 bases and J by 7 bases, with 17 bases left in between. Germline values: CDR1 SGHDN, CDR2 FVKESK. This chain's CDR3 is CASSLGGAFREQYF. The CDR3 nucleotides read TGTGCCAGCAGCCTGGGGGGGGCTTTTCGGGAGCAGTACTTC.

In regard to this clonotype: The junction shows a germline mismatch at one end, possibly a read error. The J gene is TRBJ2-3, the V gene TRBV29-1; 10 positions match TRBD2. Germline CDR1 reads SQVTM; CDR2 reads ANQGSEA. The CDR3 length is 14 residues. The CDR3 here is CSVEDLAGEDTQYF. The CDR3 nucleotides read TGCAGCGTAGAAGACCTAGCGGGAGAAGATACGCAGTATTTT.

The rearrangement joins TRBV20-1 to TRBJ2-7; 7 bases are shared with TRBD1. J gave up 4 bases and V 3 bases, and 9 bases lay outside the gene matches. This CDR3 region has 14 residues. Germline assignment: CDR1 DFQATT and CDR2 SNEGSKA (reference sequence). The CDR3 region is CSASMTGSAYEQYF. CDR3 sequence (DNA): TGCAGTGCTAGCATGACAGGGTCGGCGTACGAGCAGTACTTC.

This rearrangement joins TRBV6-6 to TRBJ1-1; D remains ambiguous. Between the trimmed V and J ends, which lost 6 bases and 5 bases, there was a span of 16 bases. CDR1 is MNHNY, CDR2 SVGAGI, per germline (reference sequence). The CDR3 has 14 residues. CDR3 sequence: CASSTPPRITEAFF. The CDR3, as DNA: TGTGCCAGCAGCACCCCCCCAAGAATAACTGAAGCTTTCTTT.

The chain uses TRBV7-9 and TRBJ1-2; 9 bases agree with TRBD1. This CDR3 comprises 15 residues. CDR1 SEHNR and CDR2 FQNEAQ come from the germline V gene (reference sequence). The V segment lost 0 bases and the J segment 10 bases; nucleotides outside the gene matches: 9. The CDR3 DNA reads as TGTGCCAGCAGCTTAGCCACTGGGACAGGGAAAGACTACACCTTC. It codes for CASSLATGTGKDYTF.